This record concerns one T cell receptor beta chain sequence. The data derive from a study of control samples from healthy donors and cancer patients. Data came from immunoSEQ multiplex PCR; TCRdb stores just in-frame clones and leaves some out. There are around 150,000 clones in the sample; 85% to 90% occur only once, and 9.5% to 15% lies in the top ten. The ends were cut back, 0 bases at V and 1 base at J, with 13 bases in the middle. The CDR3 covers 16 residues. From germline, CDR1 is SGDLS and CDR2 YYNGEE. This TCR derives from a man between 25 and 39 years old in good health. The V and J genes are TRBV9 and TRBJ1-1, with D possibly matching TRBD1 (5 bases). Sequencing was performed on blood. The CDR3 here is CASSVGGDTRNTEAFF. The CDR3 region has the DNA TGTGCCAGCAGCGTAGGGGGCGACACCAGGAACACTGAAGCTTTCTTT.